The 4 T cell receptor beta chains in this list originate from one sample, sequenced in a study of CD8 T cells in Susac syndrome. The RNA input was about 0.5 to 1 ug, and it was reverse transcribed with random hexamers. TCRdb redid the calling of the immunoSEQ multiplex PCR reads with MiXCR, one entry per CDR3 protein. Of about 110,000 distinct CDR3 sequences listed, roughly 95% are singletons. The sequenced sample consisted of CD8+ T cells from PBMCs. Receptors originate from a human donor with Susac syndrome.

This chain uses TRBV7-9 with TRBJ2-1; a weak D match, TRBD2 (5 bases). The germline V gene has CDR1 SEHNR and CDR2 FQNEAQ (reference sequence). V dropped 5 bases and J dropped 8 bases, with 7 bases sitting between them. The CDR3 is 11 residues long. The CDR3 sequence is CASSPSHEQFF. The CDR3 region has the DNA TGTGCCAGCAGCCCTAGCCATGAGCAGTTCTTC.

This clonotype has only one observation. The J gene is TRBJ2-3, the V gene TRBV20-1; 8 bases map to TRBD2. The germline CDR1 and CDR2 sequences are DFQATT and SNEGSKA (reference sequence). The CDR3 totals 16 residues. J gave up 2 bases and V 4 bases, and 11 bases lay outside the gene matches. Here the CDR3 reads CSAIDLGGGTTDTQYF. The CDR3 nucleotides are TGCAGTGCTATAGACCTAGGCGGGGGGACCACAGATACGCAGTATTTT.

The chain has TRBV29-1 and TRBJ2-3; tentatively, D is TRBD2 (6 bases). V was trimmed by 4 bases and J by 0 bases, leaving 11 bases between them. CDR1 is SQVTM and CDR2 is ANQGSEA in the germline V gene. The CDR3 loop spans 14 amino acids. The CDR3 reads CSVVSGGSTDTQYF. CDR3 DNA sequence: TGCAGCGTTGTTAGTGGGGGGAGCACAGATACGCAGTATTTT.

The chain couples TRBV6-5 to TRBJ1-4; a weak D match, TRBD1 (6 bases). The CDR3 runs to 14 residues. Germline CDR1 MNHEY, CDR2 SVGAGI. V lost 2 bases and J lost 8, with 12 bases in between. The CDR3 DNA reads as TGTGCCAGCAGTTACGGGGCAGGGGAAGAAAAACTGTTTTTT. This gives the protein CASSYGAGEEKLFF.